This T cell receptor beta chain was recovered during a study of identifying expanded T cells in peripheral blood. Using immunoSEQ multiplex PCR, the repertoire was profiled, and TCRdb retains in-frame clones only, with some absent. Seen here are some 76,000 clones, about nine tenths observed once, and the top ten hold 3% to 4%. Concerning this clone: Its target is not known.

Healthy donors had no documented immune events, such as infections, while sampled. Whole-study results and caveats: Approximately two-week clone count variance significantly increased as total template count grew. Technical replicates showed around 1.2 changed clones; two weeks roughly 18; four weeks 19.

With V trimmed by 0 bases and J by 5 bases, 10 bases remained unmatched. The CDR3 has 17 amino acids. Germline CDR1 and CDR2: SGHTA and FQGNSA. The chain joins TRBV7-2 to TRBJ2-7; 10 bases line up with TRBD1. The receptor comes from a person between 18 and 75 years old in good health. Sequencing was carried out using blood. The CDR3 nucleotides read TGTGCCAGCAGCTTAGCGGGAGGCGGGACAGGGGCGGACGAGCAGTACTTC. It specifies CASSLAGGGTGADEQYF. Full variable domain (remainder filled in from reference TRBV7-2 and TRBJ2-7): GAGVSQSPSNKVTEKGKDVELRCDPISGHTALYWYRQSLGQGLEFLIYFQGNSAPDKSGLPSDRFSAERTGGSVSTLTIQRTQQEDSAVYLCASSLAGGGTGADEQYFGPGTRLTVT.